The rows below give T cell receptor beta chains drawn from one sample of a study of Ad26.COV2.S vaccination and SARS-CoV-2 variants. The repertoire was sequenced with immunoSEQ multiplex PCR; TCRdb's copy has only in-frame clones and lacks some. This sample carries approximately 480,000 clones, around 90% of them seen once, and the ten largest clones take 9.5% to 15%. The sequences come from peripheral blood, collected in a trial of Ad26.COV2.S vaccine versus placebo. The receptors were gathered from a person aged 18-60 years who received the Ad26.COV2.S COVID-19 vaccine or a placebo. Each CDR3 is given with its conserved first and last residue. Each record gives: clone size, J gene, V gene, D gene, CDR3 DNA, CDR3 protein. A D gene is named only where the DNA matches it firmly. Clone size, where shown, is once, few, many, or a class for clones that have expanded.

abundance: once; j_gene: TRBJ2-1; v_gene: TRBV28; d_gene: -; CDR3nt: TGTGCCAGCAGCCTACGCGAAAGGCCCTCTAATGAGCAGTTCTTC; CDR3aa: CASSLRERPSNEQFF
abundance: -; j_gene: TRBJ2-1; v_gene: TRBV28; d_gene: TRBD2; CDR3nt: TGTGCCAGCAGAGGGACTATCAATGAGCAGTTCTTC; CDR3aa: CASRGTINEQFF
abundance: -; j_gene: TRBJ2-7; v_gene: TRBV9; d_gene: -; CDR3nt: TGTGCCAGCAGCGTAGAGTTGGAGGGCTACGAGCAGTACTTC; CDR3aa: CASSVELEGYEQYF
abundance: -; j_gene: TRBJ2-1; v_gene: TRBV12-3/TRBV12-4; d_gene: TRBD1; CDR3nt: TGTGCCGGCAGTTTGCGGACAGGAGATGAGCAGTTCTTC; CDR3aa: CAGSLRTGDEQFF
abundance: -; j_gene: TRBJ1-2; v_gene: TRBV6-5; d_gene: -; CDR3nt: TGTGCCAGCAGCCAAAGGGCCTACTATGGCTACACCTTC; CDR3aa: CASSQRAYYGYTF
abundance: -; j_gene: TRBJ2-4; v_gene: TRBV5-1; d_gene: -; CDR3nt: TGCGCCAGCAGCTTGTCTAACAGGGCGGGAAACATTCAGTACTTC; CDR3aa: CASSLSNRAGNIQYF
abundance: -; j_gene: TRBJ2-1; v_gene: TRBV19; d_gene: -; CDR3nt: TGTGCCAGTAGTTTATCACGGGCTGCAGTCGATGAGCAGTTCTTC; CDR3aa: CASSLSRAAVDEQFF
abundance: -; j_gene: TRBJ2-1; v_gene: TRBV5-4; d_gene: -; CDR3nt: TGTGCCAGCAGCTCCAGCCGCAGGGCTCACCATGAGCAGTTCTTC; CDR3aa: CASSSSRRAHHEQFF
abundance: few; j_gene: TRBJ1-1; v_gene: TRBV30; d_gene: TRBD1; CDR3nt: TGTGCCACTCCGGGACAGTTTGACACTGAAGCTTTCTTT; CDR3aa: CATPGQFDTEAFF
abundance: -; j_gene: TRBJ1-3; v_gene: TRBV3-1/TRBV3-2; d_gene: -; CDR3nt: TGTGCCAGCAGTCAAACTAGGGCTTACGGAAACACCATATATTTT; CDR3aa: CASSQTRAYGNTIYF
abundance: -; j_gene: TRBJ2-7; v_gene: TRBV7-9; d_gene: TRBD1; CDR3nt: TGTGCCAGCAGCCCAGCCCAGGGGGCTTCCCACGAGCAGTACTTC; CDR3aa: CASSPAQGASHEQYF
abundance: -; j_gene: TRBJ1-4; v_gene: TRBV29-1; d_gene: -; CDR3nt: TGCAGCGTGCGAAAGGCAACTAATGAAAAACTGTTTTTT; CDR3aa: CSVRKATNEKLFF
abundance: -; j_gene: TRBJ1-5; v_gene: TRBV20-1; d_gene: -; CDR3nt: TGCAGTGCTAGTTTGGGCAATCAGCCCCAGCATTTT; CDR3aa: CSASLGNQPQHF
abundance: -; j_gene: TRBJ1-4; v_gene: TRBV6-2/TRBV6-3; d_gene: -; CDR3nt: TGTGCCAGCAGCCCTTCTTTCACGTCCTCTAATGAAAAACTGTTTTTT; CDR3aa: CASSPSFTSSNEKLFF
abundance: -; j_gene: TRBJ1-4; v_gene: TRBV28; d_gene: TRBD1; CDR3nt: TGTGCCAGCAGTCTAAATCAGGGGGTTAATGAAAAACTGTTTTTT; CDR3aa: CASSLNQGVNEKLFF
abundance: -; j_gene: TRBJ2-5; v_gene: TRBV5-6; d_gene: -; CDR3nt: TGTGCCAGCAGCTCAATGGGGAGTGGGTACCACTTC; CDR3aa: CASSSMGSGYHF
abundance: -; j_gene: TRBJ2-1; v_gene: TRBV5-4; d_gene: TRBD1; CDR3nt: TGTGCCAGCAGCTTCCCGGGACAGGGATACAATGAGCAGTTCTTC; CDR3aa: CASSFPGQGYNEQFF
abundance: -; j_gene: TRBJ2-7; v_gene: TRBV30; d_gene: TRBD2; CDR3nt: TGTGCCTGGAGTGCGGGCGGGAGGGGCCTAAAAAACGAGCAGTACTTC; CDR3aa: CAWSAGGRGLKNEQYF
abundance: -; j_gene: TRBJ1-1; v_gene: TRBV28; d_gene: -; CDR3nt: TGTGCCACCAGAAACCCGGGCCGCTTTGAAGCTTTCTTT; CDR3aa: CATRNPGRFEAFF
abundance: -; j_gene: TRBJ2-1; v_gene: TRBV6-4; d_gene: TRBD1; CDR3nt: TGTGCCAGCCCGGGACAGGTTACCTACAATGAGCAGTTCTTC; CDR3aa: CASPGQVTYNEQFF
abundance: -; j_gene: TRBJ2-2; v_gene: TRBV7-6; d_gene: -; CDR3nt: TGTGCCAGCAGCTCGAGGGACGGTAACTCTGGGGCGAACACCGGGGAGCTGTTTTTT; CDR3aa: CASSSRDGNSGANTGELFF
abundance: -; j_gene: TRBJ2-7; v_gene: TRBV20-1; d_gene: -; CDR3nt: TGCAGTGCAACAGGGAAATACGAGCAGTACTTC; CDR3aa: CSATGKYEQYF
abundance: few; j_gene: TRBJ1-1; v_gene: TRBV5-1; d_gene: -; CDR3nt: TGCGCCAGCAGCCTATCCATGGGACCCCCGAACACTGAAGCTTTCTTT; CDR3aa: CASSLSMGPPNTEAFF
abundance: -; j_gene: TRBJ2-2; v_gene: TRBV7-6; d_gene: TRBD2; CDR3nt: TGTGCCAGCAGCTTAAGACTAGCGGGAGGCACCGGGGAGCTGTTTTTT; CDR3aa: CASSLRLAGGTGELFF
abundance: -; j_gene: TRBJ2-7; v_gene: TRBV5-1; d_gene: -; CDR3nt: TGCGCCAGCAGCTCGAACCGGGCCCCACCTAACGAGCAGTACTTC; CDR3aa: CASSSNRAPPNEQYF
abundance: -; j_gene: TRBJ2-7; v_gene: TRBV7-9; d_gene: -; CDR3nt: TGTGCCAGCAGCGAAACAGGGTCCATTCCCTACGAGCAGTACTTC; CDR3aa: CASSETGSIPYEQYF
abundance: -; j_gene: TRBJ1-1; v_gene: TRBV6-2/TRBV6-3; d_gene: -; CDR3nt: TGTGCCAGCAGTTACCGGCAGGGGAGCACTGAAGCTTTCTTT; CDR3aa: CASSYRQGSTEAFF
abundance: -; j_gene: TRBJ1-1; v_gene: TRBV10-3; d_gene: -; CDR3nt: TGTGCCATCAAGGCGCTGGAGAACACTGAAGCTTTCTTT; CDR3aa: CAIKALENTEAFF
abundance: -; j_gene: TRBJ1-4; v_gene: TRBV9; d_gene: -; CDR3nt: TGTGCCAGCAGCGTAGGGCCCACCGGGACGACTGAAAAACTGTTTTTT; CDR3aa: CASSVGPTGTTEKLFF
abundance: -; j_gene: TRBJ2-2; v_gene: TRBV15; d_gene: TRBD2; CDR3nt: TGTGCCACCAATGCGGGAGGAACGAACACCGGGGAGCTGTTTTTT; CDR3aa: CATNAGGTNTGELFF
abundance: -; j_gene: TRBJ1-1; v_gene: TRBV9; d_gene: -; CDR3nt: TGTGCCAGCAGCGTAGCCCCCTTGGGGGCGGGGAACACTGAAGCTTTCTTT; CDR3aa: CASSVAPLGAGNTEAFF
abundance: -; j_gene: TRBJ2-7; v_gene: TRBV3-1/TRBV3-2; d_gene: -; CDR3nt: TGTGCCAGCAGCCCAACCGGACCGGGGGAGCAGTACTTC; CDR3aa: CASSPTGPGEQYF
abundance: -; j_gene: TRBJ2-7; v_gene: TRBV2; d_gene: TRBD2; CDR3nt: TGTGCCAGCATGATAGCGGGAGTGGGGTTCATGTCGTACGAGCAGTACTTC; CDR3aa: CASMIAGVGFMSYEQYF
abundance: few; j_gene: TRBJ2-5; v_gene: TRBV29-1; d_gene: TRBD2; CDR3nt: TGCAGCGCTCTCGTCAGGCCCCCGGGGGGGACCCAGTACTTC; CDR3aa: CSALVRPPGGTQYF
abundance: -; j_gene: TRBJ1-2; v_gene: TRBV3-1/TRBV3-2; d_gene: -; CDR3nt: TGTGCCAGCAGCCAAGATCCGTGGCAGGGTGGTGGCTACACCTTC; CDR3aa: CASSQDPWQGGGYTF
abundance: -; j_gene: TRBJ2-5; v_gene: TRBV4-2; d_gene: TRBD2; CDR3nt: TGTGCCAGCAGTCCACTAGCGGGATTGGAGACCCAGTACTTC; CDR3aa: CASSPLAGLETQYF
abundance: -; j_gene: TRBJ2-3; v_gene: TRBV5-1; d_gene: -; CDR3nt: TGCGCCAGTCAGGGGGGGCTAAACACAGATACGCAGTATTTT; CDR3aa: CASQGGLNTDTQYF
abundance: -; j_gene: TRBJ2-7; v_gene: TRBV5-1; d_gene: -; CDR3nt: TGCGCCAGCAGCTGGACGGGGCCCTACGAGCAGTACTTC; CDR3aa: CASSWTGPYEQYF
abundance: -; j_gene: TRBJ2-7; v_gene: TRBV4-1; d_gene: TRBD1; CDR3nt: TGCGCCAGCAGCCAAGTGAGGGGGCGCTACGAGCAGTACTTC; CDR3aa: CASSQVRGRYEQYF
abundance: -; j_gene: TRBJ1-2; v_gene: TRBV19; d_gene: TRBD1; CDR3nt: TGTGCCAGTAGTATAGGGACCCCGAGGACAGGAGCTTATGGCTACACCTTC; CDR3aa: CASSIGTPRTGAYGYTF
abundance: -; j_gene: TRBJ1-4; v_gene: TRBV9; d_gene: -; CDR3nt: TGTGCCAGCACTCCTTCGGGAGGACCTAATGAAAAACTGTTTTTT; CDR3aa: CASTPSGGPNEKLFF
abundance: -; j_gene: TRBJ2-5; v_gene: TRBV4-2; d_gene: TRBD2; CDR3nt: TGTGCCAGCAGCCAAAGCGGGACTAGCGGGAGGAAGGGGATAGGAGAGACCCAGTACTTC; CDR3aa: CASSQSGTSGRKGIGETQYF
abundance: -; j_gene: TRBJ2-5; v_gene: TRBV20-1; d_gene: -; CDR3nt: TGCAGTGGGCGGCACGGGGAGACCCAGTACTTC; CDR3aa: CSGRHGETQYF
abundance: -; j_gene: TRBJ2-3; v_gene: TRBV9; d_gene: TRBD1; CDR3nt: TGTGCCAGCAGCGTAGGGGACAGGTCGGCAGATACGCAGTATTTT; CDR3aa: CASSVGDRSADTQYF
abundance: -; j_gene: TRBJ1-1; v_gene: TRBV12-3/TRBV12-4; d_gene: -; CDR3nt: TGTGCCAGCAGTCCCGTTCGAGGGACTGAAGCTTTCTTT; CDR3aa: CASSPVRGTEAFF
abundance: -; j_gene: TRBJ2-7; v_gene: TRBV6-2/TRBV6-3; d_gene: -; CDR3nt: TGTGCCAGCGGTTTTTGGAGTAAACGGGTGAAGGCACACGAGCAGTACTTC; CDR3aa: CASGFWSKRVKAHEQYF
abundance: -; j_gene: TRBJ2-5; v_gene: TRBV2; d_gene: TRBD2; CDR3nt: TGTGCCAGCTCTGGGAACACGGGGGGAGGAGAGACCCAGTACTTC; CDR3aa: CASSGNTGGGETQYF
abundance: -; j_gene: TRBJ1-2; v_gene: TRBV7-2; d_gene: -; CDR3nt: TGTGCCAGCAGCTTAGCGCGCACCCAGCTCTATGGCTACACCTTC; CDR3aa: CASSLARTQLYGYTF
abundance: -; j_gene: TRBJ1-1; v_gene: TRBV11-1; d_gene: -; CDR3nt: TGTGCCAGCAGCAAGGGGGATGAAGCTGAAGCTTTCTTT; CDR3aa: CASSKGDEAEAFF
abundance: once; j_gene: TRBJ1-4; v_gene: TRBV11-2; d_gene: TRBD1; CDR3nt: TGTGCCAGCGGACCCGCAGGGGGCTTAGAAAAACTGTTTTTT; CDR3aa: CASGPAGGLEKLFF
abundance: -; j_gene: TRBJ1-2; v_gene: TRBV6-5; d_gene: -; CDR3nt: TGTGCCAGCGACCCTAGCGACCCTTTCTTTTATGGCTACACCTTC; CDR3aa: CASDPSDPFFYGYTF
abundance: -; j_gene: TRBJ1-5; v_gene: TRBV28; d_gene: TRBD1; CDR3nt: TGTGCCAGCAACCTAGACGACAGGGGTTCTCAGCCCCAGCATTTT; CDR3aa: CASNLDDRGSQPQHF
abundance: -; j_gene: TRBJ2-3; v_gene: TRBV28; d_gene: -; CDR3nt: TGTGCCAGCAGTTTAGTAGGGGGGGGAGGAACAGATACGCAGTATTTT; CDR3aa: CASSLVGGGGTDTQYF